These 25 T cell receptor beta chains originate from one sample sequenced in a study of shared clonotypes between healthy human individuals. The protocol was immunoSEQ multiplex PCR, while the TCRdb copy is restricted to in-frame clones and leaves out a portion. The table lists about 2,100,000 clones, just over 90% of them singletons. The naive CD8 subset, CD45RO-negative cells positively selected for CCR7, excluded terminally differentiated effector memory CD45RA+ cells. Sequences were obtained from naive CD8+ T cells from PBMCs. The receptors were sampled from a man younger than 35 in good health. Some clones in this sample may be carry-over from other donors' samples.

This chain connects TRBV29-1 to TRBJ1-2; 7 bases are a match to TRBD1. CDR3 length: 14 residues. Germline V gives CDR1 SQVTM, CDR2 ANQGSEA. The trim removed 4 bases at V and 6 bases at J, leaving 11 bases unmatched. The CDR3 bases are TGCAGCGTTGTCCGGACAGGTGGGGAGGATGGCTACACCTTC. Translating it yields CSVVRTGGEDGYTF.

The chain couples TRBV5-1 to TRBJ1-5, with unresolved D. Germline CDR1 and CDR2: SGHRS and YFSETQ. The V and J ends lost 1 base and 3 bases respectively, with 11 bases between them. CDR3 length: 15 residues. Here the CDR3 DNA reads TGCGCCAGCAGCTTGTTTGCCAGAGTCAATCAGCCCCAGCATTTT. This translates into CASSLFARVNQPQHF.

The chain has TRBV5-1 and TRBJ2-7; unclear D gene. The length of the CDR3 is 15 residues. Trimming stripped 4 bases from V and 2 bases from J, with 16 bases between. Germline V gene lookup returns CDR1 SGHRS and CDR2 YFSETQ. In nucleotides, the CDR3 is TGCGCCAGCAGCCCACACTCCAGCGCTACCTACGAGCAGTACTTC. Protein: CASSPHSSATYEQYF.

This sequence joins TRBV5-6 and TRBJ1-1; the D is unclear. The germline V and J ends were trimmed by 5 bases and 1 base, with 21 bases remaining between them. Germline V gives CDR1 SGHDT, CDR2 YYEEEE. The CDR3 is made up of 17 amino acids. The CDR3 DNA sequence: TGTGCCAGCAGGCAAGAACCCCACACAACCTGGAACACTGAAGCTTTCTTT. This encodes CASRQEPHTTWNTEAFF. Full variable domain (remainder filled in from reference TRBV5-6 and TRBJ1-1): DAGVTQSPTHLIKTRGQQVTLRCSPKSGHDTVSWYQQALGQGPQFIFQYYEEEERQRGNFPDRFSGHQFPNYSSELNVNALLLGDSALYLCASRQEPHTTWNTEAFFGQGTRLTVV.

The chain couples TRBV7-8 to TRBJ1-5; D ambiguous. The CDR3 contains 14 residues. V gave up 2 bases and J gave up 4 bases, with 9 bases separating them. Germline values: CDR1 SGHVS, CDR2 FQNEAQ. The CDR3 loop reads CASSLIFINQPQHF. CDR3 nucleotide sequence: TGTGCCAGCAGCTTAATATTTATTAATCAGCCCCAGCATTTT.

This chain joins TRBV5-1 and TRBJ2-7; tentative D call: TRBD1 (6 bases). The V gene's germline CDR1 is SGHRS and CDR2 YFSETQ. Trimming took off 3 bases at V and 3 bases at J, with 13 bases between the two ends. This CDR3 spans 14 amino acids. The CDR3 spells CASSWNREYYEQYF. The CDR3 coding sequence is TGCGCCAGCAGCTGGAACAGGGAATACTACGAGCAGTACTTC.

J is TRBJ2-7 and V is TRBV7-9; the match to TRBD1 covers 8 bases. CDR3 size: 16 residues. Germline V gives CDR1 SEHNR, CDR2 FQNEAQ (reference sequence). The trim removed 4 bases at V and 2 bases at J, leaving 10 bases unmatched. Written as DNA, the CDR3 is TGTGCCAGCAGCTCCCAACGGGACAGGTTTCCCTACGAGCAGTACTTC. Translated, it gives CASSSQRDRFPYEQYF. The full variable domain, its missing parts supplied by reference TRBV7-9 and TRBJ2-7, is DTGVSQNPRHKITKRGQNVTFRCDPISEHNRLYWYRQTLGQGPEFLTYFQNEAQLEKSRLLSDRFSAERPKGSFSTLEIQRTEQGDSAMYLCASSSQRDRFPYEQYFGPGTRLTVT.

This sequence joins TRBV18 and TRBJ1-5, with no clear D. Trimming took 0 bases from V and 5 from J, leaving 17 bases between them. Germline CDR1 reads KGHSH; CDR2 reads LQKENI. The CDR3 has 17 residues. Here the CDR3 DNA reads TGTGCCAGCTCACCACCAAGCCAGGCGCCGGTTTATCAGCCCCAGCATTTT. Translating it yields CASSPPSQAPVYQPQHF.

This chain's CDR3 is CASSLGVGDTQYF. The CDR3 DNA is TGTGCCAGCAGCTTAGGGGTTGGAGATACGCAGTATTTT. J is TRBJ2-3 and V is TRBV7-6; D call uncertain. The CDR3 loop spans 13 amino acids. V was clipped by 1 base and J by 5 bases, with 7 bases between them. Germline CDR1 is SGHVS and CDR2 is FNYEAQ.

J is TRBJ2-7 and V is TRBV29-1; 7 bases map to TRBD2. With V trimmed by 1 base and J by 6 bases, 15 bases remained unmatched. The CDR3 loop spans 16 amino acids. Germline V lookup: CDR1 SQVTM, CDR2 ANQGSEA. CDR3 in DNA: TGCAGCGTTGAAGGGTTCTTGGCGGGAGTCAATGGCGAGCAGTACTTC. This sequence encodes CSVEGFLAGVNGEQYF.

The rearrangement joins TRBV25-1 to TRBJ1-1, with 8 bases aligning to TRBD1. This CDR3 is built from 15 residues. Germline CDR1 and CDR2: MGHDK and SYGVNS. Unmatched junction bases numbered 10, after V lost 8 bases and J lost 2 bases. The CDR3 loop is CASGRGLGDNTEAFF. The CDR3 DNA is TGTGCCAGCGGCAGGGGGCTGGGAGACAACACTGAAGCTTTCTTT. Filled out from reference TRBV25-1 and TRBJ1-1, the complete variable domain reads EADIYQTPRYLVIGTGKKITLECSQTMGHDKMYWYQQDPGMELHLIHYSYGVNSTEKGDLSSESTVSRIRTEHFPLTLESARPSHTSQYLCASGRGLGDNTEAFFGQGTRLTVV.

V is TRBV5-6 and J is TRBJ2-7; TRBD2 aligns across 11 bases. V lost 4 bases to trimming and J lost 2 bases; unmatched junction nucleotides: 5. This CDR3 contains 15 residues. Germline-derived CDR1 and CDR2 are SGHDT and YYEEEE. The chain's CDR3 is CASSRGTSGTYEQYF. CDR3 coding DNA: TGTGCCAGCAGCAGGGGGACTAGCGGAACCTACGAGCAGTACTTC.

This clone has a single count. This chain uses TRBV28 with TRBJ2-2; a weak D match, TRBD2 (6 bases). The CDR3 is 13 residues long. The ends were cut back, 10 bases at V and 7 bases at J, with 16 bases in the middle. Germline CDR1 and CDR2: MDHEN and SYDVKM. DNA of the CDR3: TGTGCCACCCAGTGGGGGGTCGTCGGGGAGCTGTTTTTT. Translation: CATQWGVVGELFF.

The chain is built from TRBV28 and TRBJ2-2; D is ambiguous. Germline V lookup: CDR1 MDHEN, CDR2 SYDVKM. V lost 10 bases, J lost 2 bases, and 11 bases lay in between. The CDR3 is made up of 13 amino acids. The CDR3 sequence is CATPEPNTGELFF. The DNA for the CDR3 is TGTGCCACCCCAGAACCTAACACCGGGGAGCTGTTTTTT.

The chain employs TRBV5-6 and TRBJ2-1; D perhaps matches TRBD1 (6 bases). The V end lost 3 bases, the J end lost 11 bases, and 18 bases lay between the germline ends. CDR3 length equals 14 residues. The V gene's germline CDR1 is SGHDT and CDR2 YYEEEE. CDR3 coding DNA: TGTGCCAGCAGCTCCCCCCAGGGGTCAATGAAGCAGTTCTTC. The encoded protein is CASSSPQGSMKQFF.

The J gene is TRBJ2-1, the V gene TRBV7-9; D uncertain. CDR1 is SEHNR, CDR2 FQNEAQ, per germline (reference sequence). Trimming stripped 3 bases from V and 8 bases from J, with 11 bases between. The CDR3 runs to 13 residues. The CDR3 loop is CASSFDVFDEQFF. Here the CDR3 DNA reads TGTGCCAGCAGCTTCGACGTGTTCGATGAGCAGTTCTTC.

V gene TRBV5-1 combines with J gene TRBJ2-1, with a possible D match to TRBD1 (6 bases). The CDR3 spans 16 residues. Germline values: CDR1 SGHRS, CDR2 YFSETQ. V dropped 1 base and J dropped 1 base, with 12 bases sitting between them. The CDR3 reads CASSLSTGLSYNEQFF. CDR3 in DNA: TGCGCCAGCAGCTTGTCAACAGGGCTTTCCTACAATGAGCAGTTCTTC.

V is TRBV4-2 and J is TRBJ1-5; D is unresolved. Trimming left V 1 base short and J 6 bases short, with 10 bases between. This CDR3 comprises 14 residues. Germline-derived CDR1 and CDR2 are LGHNA and YNFKEQ. The CDR3 sequence is CASSQVEGSQPQHF. The CDR3 region has the DNA TGTGCCAGCAGCCAAGTGGAGGGAAGTCAGCCCCAGCATTTT.

In regard to this clone: Other DNA sequences in this specimen translate into the identical CDR3. The chain recombines TRBV29-1 with TRBJ2-7; 14 bases line up with TRBD2. The germline V gene has CDR1 SQVTM and CDR2 ANQGSEA. The CDR3 extends over 14 amino acids. Losses at the gene ends were 7 bases for V and 2 bases for J; bases not matched to a gene: 4. The CDR3 is CSGLAGGPAYEQYF. The CDR3 DNA reads as TGCAGCGGACTAGCGGGAGGGCCGGCCTACGAGCAGTACTTC.

The rearrangement uses TRBV7-8 and TRBJ1-5; D gene uncertain. This CDR3 spans 16 amino acids. Germline V gene sequence: CDR1 SGHVS, CDR2 FQNEAQ. Trimming cost V 5 bases and J 3 bases, with 17 bases left between them. CDR3 residues: CASSKFYGSDNQPQHF. The CDR3 nucleotides are TGTGCCAGCAGCAAGTTCTATGGGTCGGACAATCAGCCCCAGCATTTT.

The J gene is TRBJ2-1, the V gene TRBV7-3, with D tentatively TRBD2 (5 bases). Trimming pared 2 bases from V and 9 bases from J, leaving 11 bases between. Germline CDR1 is SGHTA and CDR2 is FQGTGA. This CDR3 spans 13 amino acids. CDR3 sequence: CASSLGLATEQFF. The CDR3 nucleotides read TGTGCCAGCAGCTTAGGTCTAGCAACTGAGCAGTTCTTC. Based on the CDR3 plus reference TRBV7-3 and TRBJ2-1, the full variable domain is GAGVSQTPSNKVTEKGKYVELRCDPISGHTALYWYRQSLGQGPEFLIYFQGTGAADDSGLPNDRFFAVRPEGSVSTLKIQRTERGDSAVYLCASSLGLATEQFFGPGTRLTVL.

The V gene is TRBV18, the J gene TRBJ1-5; D may be TRBD1 (5 bases). This CDR3 has 19 residues. The germline V gene has CDR1 KGHSH and CDR2 LQKENI. Trimming pared 0 bases from V and 0 bases from J, leaving 18 bases between. The CDR3, as DNA: TGTGCCAGCTCACCACCATCCCCCACAGGACCTTATAGCAATCAGCCCCAGCATTTT. Protein sequence: CASSPPSPTGPYSNQPQHF.

The chain recombines TRBV6-1 with TRBJ1-2, with 7 bases identical to TRBD1. This CDR3 contains 15 residues. Germline V lookup: CDR1 MNHNS, CDR2 SASEGT. J gave up 6 bases and V 2 bases, and 9 bases lay outside the gene matches. CDR3 residues: CASSEWVGGGNGYTF. DNA of the CDR3: TGTGCCAGCAGTGAATGGGTTGGAGGGGGCAATGGCTACACCTTC.

This rearrangement joins TRBV4-3 to TRBJ1-5, with D perhaps matching TRBD1 (6 bases). V lost 0 bases and J lost 9, with 18 bases in between. This CDR3 has 16 residues. Germline lookup yields CDR1 LGHNA and CDR2 YSLEER. The CDR3 loop reads CASSQDRGAPFVPQHF. In nucleotides, the CDR3 is TGCGCCAGCAGCCAAGATCGGGGGGCTCCGTTTGTGCCCCAGCATTTT.

About this clone: The sample holds other DNA sequences that translate to the same CDR3. The chain employs TRBV4-1 and TRBJ1-1, with TRBD1 as a possible D gene (5 bases). The CDR3 totals 14 residues. V lost 4 bases to trimming and J lost 0 bases, with 9 bases between them. The V gene's germline CDR1 is MGHRA and CDR2 YSYEKL. In nucleotides, the CDR3 is TGCGCCAGCAGCCCCGGGACGGTGAACACTGAAGCTTTCTTT. Translating gives CASSPGTVNTEAFF.